These T cell receptor beta chains were read from a single sample in a study of glioma-infiltrating T cells after dendritic cell vaccination. TCRdb's copy holds only in-frame clones and misses some; the assay was immunoSEQ multiplex PCR. The sample lists about 64,000 clones; 80% to 85% were seen once. The sample here was blood, taken before dendritic cell vaccination. Receptors were obtained from a human donor with glioblastoma. Both conserved end residues are part of each CDR3. D genes are given only for firm matches. Expanded clones are given a class, and other clones once, few, many or no size at all.

J gene: TRBJ2-7; clone size: .; D gene: TRBD2; V gene: TRBV5-5; CDR3 DNA: TGTGCCAGCAGCCCTGTCGGGCACGGGGGGGAGCAGTACTTC; CDR3 protein: CASSPVGHGGEQYF
J gene: TRBJ2-7; clone size: .; D gene: .; V gene: TRBV27; CDR3 DNA: TGTGCCAGCAGTTTAGGACAGCGTTACGAGCAGTACTTC; CDR3 protein: CASSLGQRYEQYF
J gene: TRBJ2-2; clone size: .; D gene: .; V gene: TRBV2; CDR3 DNA: TGTGCCAGCAGTTACGGGGGAACCGGGGAGCTGTTTTTT; CDR3 protein: CASSYGGTGELFF
J gene: TRBJ2-1; clone size: .; D gene: TRBD1; V gene: TRBV4-1; CDR3 DNA: TGCGCCAGCAGCCAAGGCGGGGGGCGGGGACAGGGGGCCCACAATGAGCAGTTCTTC; CDR3 protein: CASSQGGGRGQGAHNEQFF
J gene: TRBJ2-7; clone size: once; D gene: TRBD1; V gene: TRBV10-3; CDR3 DNA: TGTGCCATCAGTACAGGGGGCAACGGCCTCTACGAGCAGTACTTC; CDR3 protein: CAISTGGNGLYEQYF
J gene: TRBJ1-5; clone size: .; D gene: TRBD1; V gene: TRBV10-2; CDR3 DNA: TGCGCCAACTATCTTGGACAGGTCAGGATGGGCAATCAGCCCCAGCATTTT; CDR3 protein: CANYLGQVRMGNQPQHF
J gene: TRBJ1-3; clone size: .; D gene: .; V gene: TRBV7-4; CDR3 DNA: TGTGCCAGCAGCCAGTGGTGGGAGGCCTCTGGAAACACCATATATTTT; CDR3 protein: CASSQWWEASGNTIYF
J gene: TRBJ1-1; clone size: .; D gene: TRBD1; V gene: TRBV28; CDR3 DNA: TGTGCCAGCAGCCTACAGGGGGCGAGGACTGAAGCTTTCTTT; CDR3 protein: CASSLQGARTEAFF
J gene: TRBJ1-5; clone size: .; D gene: TRBD1; V gene: TRBV5-1; CDR3 DNA: TGCGCCAGCAGCTTGGGGGGGACAGGGAATGGCAATCAGCCCCAGCATTTT; CDR3 protein: CASSLGGTGNGNQPQHF
J gene: TRBJ2-3; clone size: .; D gene: TRBD1; V gene: TRBV28; CDR3 DNA: TGTGCCAGCAGTAGACCTGAACCGGGACAGACCACAGATACGCAGTATTTT; CDR3 protein: CASSRPEPGQTTDTQYF
J gene: TRBJ1-5; clone size: .; D gene: TRBD1; V gene: TRBV27; CDR3 DNA: TGTGCCACCGGACCCCAGGGGGTTCAGCCCCAGCATTTT; CDR3 protein: CATGPQGVQPQHF
J gene: TRBJ1-4; clone size: .; D gene: TRBD1; V gene: TRBV5-1; CDR3 DNA: TGCGCCAGCAGCTTCCAGGGGGACGAAAAACTGTTTTTT; CDR3 protein: CASSFQGDEKLFF
J gene: TRBJ1-6; clone size: .; D gene: TRBD1; V gene: TRBV7-2; CDR3 DNA: TGTGCCAGCAGCGCGGGACAGGTCACTTCACCCCTCCACTTT; CDR3 protein: CASSAGQVTSPLHF
J gene: TRBJ2-7; clone size: .; D gene: TRBD1; V gene: TRBV28; CDR3 DNA: TGTGCCAGCAGCCTCCGGGACAGTGTATACGAGCAGTACTTC; CDR3 protein: CASSLRDSVYEQYF
J gene: TRBJ2-5; clone size: .; D gene: TRBD1; V gene: TRBV19; CDR3 DNA: TGTGCCAGTAGTCTACCGGACAGGGGGCGGTCAGGAGAGACCCAGTACTTC; CDR3 protein: CASSLPDRGRSGETQYF
J gene: TRBJ1-5; clone size: few; D gene: .; V gene: TRBV2; CDR3 DNA: TGTGCCAGCAGCAGGGGCCTGGGGCAGCCCCAGCATTTT; CDR3 protein: CASSRGLGQPQHF
J gene: TRBJ1-6; clone size: .; D gene: .; V gene: TRBV7-9; CDR3 DNA: TGTGCCAGCAGCCTCTCCGGGTCCCCCCTCCACTTT; CDR3 protein: CASSLSGSPLHF
J gene: TRBJ2-2; clone size: large; D gene: TRBD2; V gene: TRBV19; CDR3 DNA: TGTGCCAGTAGTATCGTCCGGGGGGGAAGGAACACCGGGGAGCTGTTTTTT; CDR3 protein: CASSIVRGGRNTGELFF
J gene: TRBJ2-7; clone size: once; D gene: .; V gene: TRBV25-1; CDR3 DNA: TGTGCCAGCAGTGATTCCGGGAACGAGCAGTACTTC; CDR3 protein: CASSDSGNEQYF
J gene: TRBJ1-1; clone size: .; D gene: .; V gene: TRBV6-5; CDR3 DNA: TGTGCCAGCAGAGCCGGACAGCTGAACACTGAAGCTTTCTTT; CDR3 protein: CASRAGQLNTEAFF
J gene: TRBJ1-3; clone size: .; D gene: .; V gene: TRBV7-9; CDR3 DNA: TGTGCCAGCAGCTTCAGACAGCCTGGCTCTGGAAACACCATATATTTT; CDR3 protein: CASSFRQPGSGNTIYF
J gene: TRBJ2-4; clone size: .; D gene: TRBD2; V gene: TRBV2; CDR3 DNA: TGTGCCAGCAGTGACCGGACGGGGGGAAACATTCAGTACTTC; CDR3 protein: CASSDRTGGNIQYF
J gene: TRBJ2-1; clone size: .; D gene: TRBD2; V gene: TRBV29-1; CDR3 DNA: TGCAGCGCCCAACCGGGACTAGCGGGGGGGAACAATGAGCAGTTCTTC; CDR3 protein: CSAQPGLAGGNNEQFF
J gene: TRBJ2-5; clone size: .; D gene: .; V gene: TRBV18; CDR3 DNA: TGTGCCAGCTCACCCGCGGTCTGGAACTTC; CDR3 protein: CASSPAVWNF
J gene: TRBJ2-1; clone size: .; D gene: TRBD2; V gene: TRBV5-1; CDR3 DNA: TGCGCCAGCAGACCCCGGACTAGCGGGGGGGGCAATGAGCAGTTCTTC; CDR3 protein: CASRPRTSGGGNEQFF
J gene: TRBJ1-2; clone size: .; D gene: TRBD1; V gene: TRBV6-1; CDR3 DNA: TGTGCCAGCAGCCATATTGACAGGGAGAACTATGGCTACACCTTC; CDR3 protein: CASSHIDRENYGYTF
J gene: TRBJ2-3; clone size: .; D gene: .; V gene: TRBV5-1; CDR3 DNA: TGCGCCAGCAGCTTGGTAGCAGGCACAGATACGCAGTATTTT; CDR3 protein: CASSLVAGTDTQYF
J gene: TRBJ1-4; clone size: .; D gene: .; V gene: TRBV28; CDR3 DNA: TGTGCCAGCAGTTTGACTCGCCCAGTTGGCGAAAAACTGTTTTTT; CDR3 protein: CASSLTRPVGEKLFF
J gene: TRBJ2-2; clone size: once; D gene: TRBD1; V gene: TRBV5-1; CDR3 DNA: TGCGCCAGCGGATCGGGACCCAGGGGGTCCGGGGAGCTGTTTTTT; CDR3 protein: CASGSGPRGSGELFF
J gene: TRBJ2-1; clone size: .; D gene: TRBD1; V gene: TRBV7-2; CDR3 DNA: TGTGCCAGCAGCTTAGCCCGGACAGGGGTGAATGAGCAGTTCTTC; CDR3 protein: CASSLARTGVNEQFF
J gene: TRBJ1-1; clone size: .; D gene: .; V gene: TRBV7-9; CDR3 DNA: TGTGCCAGCAGCCTCTTATTCCCTGAAGCTTTCTTT; CDR3 protein: CASSLLFPEAFF
J gene: TRBJ1-6; clone size: .; D gene: .; V gene: TRBV9; CDR3 DNA: TGTGCCAGCAGCCCTACCTCGGGACTGGATAATTCACCCCTCCACTTT; CDR3 protein: CASSPTSGLDNSPLHF
J gene: TRBJ1-2; clone size: once; D gene: TRBD1; V gene: TRBV15; CDR3 DNA: TGTGCCACCAGCAGAGTTCCCCGACAGGGGGGCGGCTACACCTTC; CDR3 protein: CATSRVPRQGGGYTF
J gene: TRBJ1-1; clone size: few; D gene: .; V gene: TRBV18; CDR3 DNA: TGTGCCAGCTCACCACCGGGTAACAGCCAGACTGAAGCTTTCTTT; CDR3 protein: CASSPPGNSQTEAFF
J gene: TRBJ2-2; clone size: .; D gene: .; V gene: TRBV5-1; CDR3 DNA: TGCGCCAGCAGCTGGACGGGGACCGGGGAGCTGTTTTTT; CDR3 protein: CASSWTGTGELFF
J gene: TRBJ2-2; clone size: .; D gene: .; V gene: TRBV5-1; CDR3 DNA: TGCGCCAGCAGCCGCCTGGGGGGTTTGAGAACCGGGGAGCTGTTTTTT; CDR3 protein: CASSRLGGLRTGELFF
J gene: TRBJ2-3; clone size: .; D gene: TRBD2; V gene: TRBV28; CDR3 DNA: TGTGCCAGCAGTCTAGTGCGGGGGGCCACAGATACGCAGTATTTT; CDR3 protein: CASSLVRGATDTQYF
J gene: TRBJ2-7; clone size: .; D gene: .; V gene: TRBV7-6; CDR3 DNA: TGTGCCAGCAGCCCCAGCTCGGGGTCTCCGTACGAGCAGTACTTC; CDR3 protein: CASSPSSGSPYEQYF
J gene: TRBJ1-1; clone size: .; D gene: .; V gene: TRBV5-6; CDR3 DNA: TGTGCCAGCAGCTTCGGGGGGTGGGCCACTGAAGCTTTCTTT; CDR3 protein: CASSFGGWATEAFF
J gene: TRBJ2-3; clone size: .; D gene: .; V gene: TRBV27; CDR3 DNA: TGTGCCAGCACACAGAAGTACGGCTATAGAGATACGCAGTATTTT; CDR3 protein: CASTQKYGYRDTQYF
J gene: TRBJ1-6; clone size: .; D gene: .; V gene: TRBV11-3; CDR3 DNA: TGTGCCAGCAGTACCGGACAGTCTAATTCACCCCTCCACTTT; CDR3 protein: CASSTGQSNSPLHF
J gene: TRBJ1-6; clone size: .; D gene: TRBD1; V gene: TRBV2; CDR3 DNA: TGTGCCAGCAGTTTGACAGGGTATAATTCACCCCTCCACTTT; CDR3 protein: CASSLTGYNSPLHF
J gene: TRBJ1-3; clone size: few; D gene: TRBD1; V gene: TRBV13; CDR3 DNA: TGTGCCAGCAGCCAAATCTCCGGACAGGGCACCGGAAACACCATATATTTT; CDR3 protein: CASSQISGQGTGNTIYF
J gene: TRBJ2-7; clone size: .; D gene: .; V gene: TRBV5-4; CDR3 DNA: TGTGCCAGCAGCTTGAGAGGGAATCTGAACGAGCAGTACTTC; CDR3 protein: CASSLRGNLNEQYF
J gene: TRBJ2-2; clone size: .; D gene: TRBD2; V gene: TRBV19; CDR3 DNA: TGTGCCAGTAGTATTGGCGGGACTAGCGCCGGGGAGCTGTTTTTT; CDR3 protein: CASSIGGTSAGELFF
J gene: TRBJ2-7; clone size: .; D gene: .; V gene: TRBV29-1; CDR3 DNA: TGCAGCGCCCGGACTGGATCCCCAGAGCAGTACTTC; CDR3 protein: CSARTGSPEQYF
J gene: TRBJ2-5; clone size: .; D gene: TRBD2; V gene: TRBV2; CDR3 DNA: TGTGCCATTCCCCGGACTAGCGGGGACCAAGAGACCCAGTACTTC; CDR3 protein: CAIPRTSGDQETQYF
J gene: TRBJ2-3; clone size: .; D gene: .; V gene: TRBV5-8; CDR3 DNA: TGTGCCAGCAGCCCCGGGACATATCACACAGATACGCAGTATTTT; CDR3 protein: CASSPGTYHTDTQYF
J gene: TRBJ2-5; clone size: .; D gene: TRBD1; V gene: TRBV6-1; CDR3 DNA: TGTGCCAGCAGTACCAGGGGGAACCAAGAGACCCAGTACTTC; CDR3 protein: CASSTRGNQETQYF
J gene: TRBJ2-3; clone size: .; D gene: .; V gene: TRBV27; CDR3 DNA: TGTGCCAGCAGTCACCCGGGGGGCACAGATACGCAGTATTTT; CDR3 protein: CASSHPGGTDTQYF
J gene: TRBJ1-2; clone size: .; D gene: .; V gene: TRBV30; CDR3 DNA: TGTGCCTGGTCTGTGGGGGGCTATGGCTACACCTTC; CDR3 protein: CAWSVGGYGYTF
J gene: TRBJ2-1; clone size: .; D gene: .; V gene: TRBV7-9; CDR3 DNA: TGTGCCAGCAGCTTAGTCCAGGGCGGCTACAATGAGCAGTTCTTC; CDR3 protein: CASSLVQGGYNEQFF
J gene: TRBJ1-1; clone size: .; D gene: .; V gene: TRBV7-9; CDR3 DNA: TGTGCCAGCAGCAGCTCAAGGGGCCACCCCACTGAAGCTTTCTTT; CDR3 protein: CASSSSRGHPTEAFF
J gene: TRBJ2-5; clone size: .; D gene: .; V gene: TRBV11-2; CDR3 DNA: TGTGCCAGCAGCGGCCCCCGGACTATGCAGACCCAGTACTTC; CDR3 protein: CASSGPRTMQTQYF
J gene: TRBJ2-1; clone size: .; D gene: .; V gene: TRBV10-2; CDR3 DNA: TGCGCCAGCAGTGAGTCGAGGGGGGGGGCGAAAAATGAGCAGTTCTTC; CDR3 protein: CASSESRGGAKNEQFF